These T cell receptor beta chains were read from a single sample in a study of regulatory T cells in long-lasting Graves disease. TCRdb ran MiXCR on the multiplex PCR reads and lists one entry per CDR3 protein. The table records 530,000 or so distinct CDR3 sequences, less than 15% of them present only once. These data also formed part of another study, on T cells in Graves' hyperthyroidism and ophthalmopathy.

The sample in question was peripheral blood mononuclear cells (PBMCs), obtained at new diagnosis, from a patient treated with antithyroid drugs. All receptors derive from a man younger than 40 with Graves disease. The CDR3 runs from the conserved cysteine through the conserved F or W. The D gene is left open where the match is weak. Clone size, where shown, is once, few, many, or a class for clones that have expanded.

>TRBV2|TRBJ2-5|.|.
TGTGCCAGCAGTGAGGGGGGTCAAGAGACCCAGTACTTC
CASSEGGQETQYF
>TRBV24-1|TRBJ2-6|.|few
TGTGCCACCCAAGGGGGCTCTGGGGCCAACGTCCTGACTTTC
CATQGGSGANVLTF
>TRBV5-1|TRBJ2-7|TRBD2|.
TGCGCCAGCAGAGGAGGACTAGCGGGAATCTACGAGCAGTACTTC
CASRGGLAGIYEQYF
>TRBV10-1|TRBJ2-2|.|many
TGCGCCAGCAGTGCCTTAGGACCGACCGGGGAGCTGTTTTTT
CASSALGPTGELFF
>TRBV29-1|TRBJ1-5|.|many
TGCAGCGTCGTTGACGGTGACAATCAGCCCCAGCATTTT
CSVVDGDNQPQHF
>TRBV12-3/TRBV12-4|TRBJ1-1|.|many
TGTGCCAGCAGTTTACAGGGAATGGGGACTGAAGCTTTCTTT
CASSLQGMGTEAFF
>TRBV12-3/TRBV12-4|TRBJ2-2|.|many
TGTGCCAGCAGTTTAAGAGGCGCCGATGCTGGGGAGCTGTTTTTT
CASSLRGADAGELFF
>TRBV11-2|TRBJ2-3|TRBD2|.
TGTGCCAGCAGCCAAGAACTAGCGGGAACAGATACGCAGTATTTT
CASSQELAGTDTQYF
>TRBV12-3/TRBV12-4|TRBJ2-7|TRBD2|many
TGTGCCAGCAGTTTGGGGGGTCGAAAGGCTGGACTAGCGGACGAGCAGTACTTC
CASSLGGRKAGLADEQYF
>TRBV19|TRBJ1-1|TRBD1|many
TGTGCCAGCAGGGGGCGGGGGGCCACTGAAGCTTTCTTT
CASRGRGATEAFF
>TRBV25-1|TRBJ2-3|TRBD2|.
TGTGCCGGCAGTTTAAGGTCGGGACTAGCGGGAGACGCAGATACGCAGTATTTT
CAGSLRSGLAGDADTQYF
>TRBV20-1|TRBJ2-7|.|many
TGCAGTGCTAGATCCTTAGCTGGGCTTACCTACGAGCAGTACTTC
CSARSLAGLTYEQYF
>TRBV20-1|TRBJ1-2|.|few
TGCAGTGCTAGAGAAAAAACTTTAAAGGACCCTTATGGCTACACCTTC
CSAREKTLKDPYGYTF
>TRBV5-1|TRBJ2-3|.|few
TGCGCCAGCAGCTCGCAAGAATTAAGTAGCACAGATACGCAGTATTTT
CASSSQELSSTDTQYF
>TRBV2|TRBJ1-1|.|many
TGTGCCAGCAGTGAAGCCGGTACTGAAGCTTTCTTT
CASSEAGTEAFF
>TRBV20-1|TRBJ2-1|TRBD2|.
TGCAGTGCTAGAGATTTGTCTAGCGGGAGCTACAATGAGCAGTTCTTC
CSARDLSSGSYNEQFF
>TRBV28|TRBJ2-7|TRBD2|.
TGTGCCAGCAGTTCAGGACTAGCGGGACAGGGCGACGAGCAGTACTTC
CASSSGLAGQGDEQYF
>TRBV4-1|TRBJ2-2|TRBD2|.
TGCGCCAGCAGTAAGCGAGCGGGAGTCAACACCGGGGAGCTGTTTTTT
CASSKRAGVNTGELFF
>TRBV27|TRBJ2-3|.|many
TGTGCCAGCAGAACCCTACTCTCCACAGATACGCAGTATTTT
CASRTLLSTDTQYF
>TRBV9|TRBJ2-5|.|few
TGTGCCAGCAGCGTAGGGAGAGCGGGTGTCCAAGAGACCCAGTACTTC
CASSVGRAGVQETQYF
>TRBV2|TRBJ2-3|TRBD2|many
TGTGCCAGCAGTCGCCCACTAGCGGAAAGCACAGATACGCAGTATTTT
CASSRPLAESTDTQYF
>TRBV20-1|TRBJ2-7|.|many
TGCAGTGCTAGAGCGGGAGCCTCCTACGAGCAGTACTTC
CSARAGASYEQYF
>TRBV10-2|TRBJ2-3|TRBD2|many
TGCGCCAGCAGCTTTCACGCGGGAGGAGAGGCAGATACGCAGTATTTT
CASSFHAGGEADTQYF
>TRBV12-3/TRBV12-4|TRBJ2-7|TRBD1|many
TGTGCCAGCAGTTCGCGTACAGGGGTTCTCGACGAGCAGTACTTC
CASSSRTGVLDEQYF
>TRBV7-3|TRBJ1-1|.|many
TGTGCCAGCAGCTTACAGGGCGTTGAAACTGAAGCTTTCTTT
CASSLQGVETEAFF
>TRBV19|TRBJ1-1|.|.
TGTGCCGGTAGTCCCCGACGGACTGGGATGGACACTGAAGCTTTCTTT
CAGSPRRTGMDTEAFF
>TRBV27|TRBJ2-7|.|.
TGTGCCAGCAGTTTATGGCAGTCCCCTTCCCTCTACGAGCAGTACTTC
CASSLWQSPSLYEQYF
>TRBV5-6|TRBJ1-1|.|many
TGTGCCAGCAGCTTGGGAGTGGGAGCGGGAGCTTTCTTT
CASSLGVGAGAFF
>TRBV27|TRBJ2-7|.|.
TGTGCCAGCAGTTTGCAGGCCTCCTACGAGCAGTACTTC
CASSLQASYEQYF
>TRBV19|TRBJ2-7|.|.
TGTGCCAGTAGTATAGCCAGCCTCAGTTTCGCCTACGAGCAGTACTTC
CASSIASLSFAYEQYF
>TRBV27|TRBJ2-3|.|.
TGTGCCAGCAGTTTATACCACAGCACAGATACGCAGTATTTT
CASSLYHSTDTQYF
>TRBV6-2/TRBV6-3|TRBJ2-5|.|.
TGTGCCAGCAGTGACAGTCGGCACGGTAATCAAGAGACCCAGTACTTC
CASSDSRHGNQETQYF
>TRBV29-1|TRBJ1-2|.|many
TGCAGCGCCGGGGGGGGCGACTATGGCTACACCTTC
CSAGGGDYGYTF